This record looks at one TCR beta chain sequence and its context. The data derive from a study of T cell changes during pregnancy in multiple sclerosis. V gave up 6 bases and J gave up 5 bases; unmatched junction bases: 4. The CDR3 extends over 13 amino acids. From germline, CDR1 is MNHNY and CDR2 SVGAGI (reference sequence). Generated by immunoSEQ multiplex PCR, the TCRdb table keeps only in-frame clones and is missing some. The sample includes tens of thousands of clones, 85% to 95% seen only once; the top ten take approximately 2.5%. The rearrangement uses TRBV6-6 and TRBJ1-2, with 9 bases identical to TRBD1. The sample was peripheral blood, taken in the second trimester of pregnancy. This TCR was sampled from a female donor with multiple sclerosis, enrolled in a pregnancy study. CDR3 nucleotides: TGTGCCAGCAGCCAAGGACAGGGGTATGGCTACACCTTC. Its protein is CASSQGQGYGYTF.